A single TCR beta chain is shown here with its context. Its antigen is still unknown. The data stem from a study of T cells after yellow fever vaccination. About the study: For low cell numbers, libraries were made with SMART-Seq v4 Ultra Low Input. Overall study findings and caveats: Detected again after the booster were most primary-vaccination clones, at nearly 97% CD4 and approximately 87% CD8. From the bulk population, abundant clonotypes could contaminate and appear within FACS-sorted repertoires.

Synthesis of TCR cDNA relied on 5'RACE template switching, which attached a universal primer site and UMIs. Using its own MiXCR run on the 5' RACE reads, TCRdb lists one record per CDR3 protein. The profile shows about 360,000 distinct CDR3 sequences, 6.2% of them singletons. Per germline, CDR1 DFQATT and CDR2 SNEGSKA (reference sequence). The V and J ends lost 5 bases and 5 bases, in that order; junction bases with no gene match: 7. The CDR3 loop spans 14 amino acids. The origin of this receptor is a young man who received the YFV17D yellow fever vaccine. The sample consisted of PBMCs, taken 5 days after the yellow fever booster vaccination. This chain connects TRBV20-1 to TRBJ2-3; 10 bases line up with TRBD2. CDR3 sequence reads: CSAGLAGVVDTQYF. The CDR3 DNA is TGCAGTGCTGGGCTAGCGGGAGTCGTAGATACGCAGTATTTT.